This is a list of T cell receptor beta chains from one sample in a study of cytomegalovirus exposure and HLA in healthy donors. Produced via immunoSEQ multiplex PCR; TCRdb's table is partial and in-frame only. The data hold 150,000 to 200,000 clones, with about four fifths observed a single time. The specimen was PBMCs. The receptors were sampled from a man in his forties or fifties in good health and CMV-seropositive. CDR3s include the opening cysteine and the closing phenylalanine or tryptophan. Fields, in order: V gene, D gene, clone size, J gene, CDR3 protein, CDR3 DNA. A D gene is named only where the DNA matches it firmly. Part of the rows lack a size; the others show once, few, many or a class for expanded clones.

V gene: TRBV21-1
D gene: NA
clone size: NA
J gene: TRBJ1-5
CDR3 protein: CASSKGSPTGPNQPQHF
CDR3 DNA: TGTGCCAGCAGCAAAGGAAGCCCGACAGGCCCTAATCAGCCCCAGCATTTT

V gene: TRBV15
D gene: TRBD2
clone size: NA
J gene: TRBJ2-2
CDR3 protein: CATSRDLASGTVGTGELFF
CDR3 DNA: TGTGCCACCAGCAGAGATTTGGCTAGCGGGACAGTGGGCACCGGGGAGCTGTTTTTT

V gene: TRBV9
D gene: NA
clone size: NA
J gene: TRBJ2-3
CDR3 protein: CASSVGLSTDTQYF
CDR3 DNA: TGTGCCAGCAGCGTCGGACTGAGCACAGATACGCAGTATTTT

V gene: TRBV27
D gene: TRBD2
clone size: NA
J gene: TRBJ2-5
CDR3 protein: CASSFWGRGGREQYF
CDR3 DNA: TGTGCCAGCAGTTTCTGGGGAAGGGGAGGGCGAGAGCAGTACTTC

V gene: TRBV30
D gene: TRBD1
clone size: NA
J gene: TRBJ1-1
CDR3 protein: CALNQGAKNTEAFF
CDR3 DNA: TGTGCCTTAAACCAGGGGGCTAAGAACACTGAAGCTTTCTTT

V gene: TRBV5-1
D gene: NA
clone size: NA
J gene: TRBJ2-3
CDR3 protein: CASSLSSGVSDTQYF
CDR3 DNA: TGCGCCAGCAGCTTGTCCTCAGGGGTGTCAGATACGCAGTATTTT

V gene: TRBV4-2
D gene: TRBD1
clone size: NA
J gene: TRBJ2-2
CDR3 protein: CASSPGTGENTGELFF
CDR3 DNA: TGTGCCAGCAGCCCAGGGACAGGGGAGAACACCGGGGAGCTGTTTTTT

V gene: TRBV7-2
D gene: NA
clone size: NA
J gene: TRBJ1-4
CDR3 protein: CASSLQGGGEKLFF
CDR3 DNA: TGTGCCAGCAGCTTACAGGGAGGTGGGGAAAAACTGTTTTTT

V gene: TRBV7-9
D gene: NA
clone size: NA
J gene: TRBJ1-2
CDR3 protein: CASSVGLQGPTYGYTF
CDR3 DNA: TGTGCCAGCAGCGTGGGGCTACAGGGACCTACCTATGGCTACACCTTC

V gene: TRBV7-9
D gene: NA
clone size: NA
J gene: TRBJ2-1
CDR3 protein: CASSFRDIDNEQFF
CDR3 DNA: TGTGCCAGCAGCTTCCGGGACATTGACAATGAGCAGTTCTTC

V gene: TRBV27
D gene: NA
clone size: NA
J gene: TRBJ2-6
CDR3 protein: CASSLFGGSGANVLTF
CDR3 DNA: TGTGCCAGCAGTTTATTCGGAGGCTCTGGGGCCAACGTCCTGACTTTC

V gene: TRBV27
D gene: NA
clone size: once
J gene: TRBJ1-5
CDR3 protein: CASSLTPPDSLNQPQHF
CDR3 DNA: TGTGCCAGCAGTCTGACACCCCCCGACAGTCTCAATCAGCCCCAGCATTTT

V gene: TRBV4-1
D gene: NA
clone size: NA
J gene: TRBJ2-7
CDR3 protein: CASSQEGTVGPYEQYF
CDR3 DNA: TGCGCCAGCAGCCAAGAGGGGACTGTGGGCCCCTACGAGCAGTACTTC

V gene: TRBV29-1
D gene: TRBD2
clone size: NA
J gene: TRBJ2-1
CDR3 protein: CSVSWTSGNPYNEQFF
CDR3 DNA: TGCAGCGTTTCTTGGACTAGCGGGAACCCCTACAATGAGCAGTTCTTC

V gene: TRBV7-9
D gene: TRBD2
clone size: NA
J gene: TRBJ2-7
CDR3 protein: CASSFLAGGPSHLSYEQYF
CDR3 DNA: TGTGCCAGCAGCTTTCTAGCGGGAGGCCCGAGCCACCTCTCCTACGAGCAGTACTTC

V gene: TRBV2
D gene: NA
clone size: NA
J gene: TRBJ2-7
CDR3 protein: CASRETYEQYF
CDR3 DNA: TGTGCCAGCAGGGAGACTTACGAGCAGTACTTC

V gene: TRBV11-2
D gene: TRBD1
clone size: NA
J gene: TRBJ1-4
CDR3 protein: CASSQGQLGEKLFF
CDR3 DNA: TGTGCCAGCAGCCAGGGACAGCTAGGGGAAAAACTGTTTTTT

V gene: TRBV4-1
D gene: TRBD1
clone size: few
J gene: TRBJ2-4
CDR3 protein: CASSSGQGKNIQYF
CDR3 DNA: TGCGCCAGCAGTTCGGGACAGGGAAAAAACATTCAGTACTTC

V gene: TRBV7-2
D gene: NA
clone size: NA
J gene: TRBJ2-7
CDR3 protein: CASSLGGIGSQYEQYF
CDR3 DNA: TGTGCCAGCAGCTTAGGAGGGATCGGGAGCCAGTACGAGCAGTACTTC

V gene: TRBV9
D gene: NA
clone size: NA
J gene: TRBJ1-4
CDR3 protein: CASSGSRGHATNEKLFF
CDR3 DNA: TGTGCCAGCAGCGGATCTAGAGGGCATGCAACTAATGAAAAACTGTTTTTT

V gene: TRBV6-5
D gene: NA
clone size: NA
J gene: TRBJ2-1
CDR3 protein: CASSEGQGKNERFF
CDR3 DNA: TGTGCCAGCAGTGAAGGCCAGGGTAAGAATGAGCGGTTCTTC

V gene: TRBV16
D gene: NA
clone size: NA
J gene: TRBJ2-1
CDR3 protein: CASSQSSQGGRQFF
CDR3 DNA: TGTGCCAGCAGCCAATCGTCCCAAGGAGGAAGGCAGTTCTTC

V gene: TRBV10-3
D gene: TRBD1
clone size: NA
J gene: TRBJ2-7
CDR3 protein: CAIRPGQGISYEQYF
CDR3 DNA: TGTGCCATCAGACCCGGACAGGGGATTAGCTACGAGCAGTACTTC

V gene: TRBV18
D gene: NA
clone size: few
J gene: TRBJ1-1
CDR3 protein: CASSPGRGMNTEAFF
CDR3 DNA: TGTGCCAGCTCACCAGGGAGGGGGATGAACACTGAAGCTTTCTTT

V gene: TRBV19
D gene: TRBD1
clone size: NA
J gene: TRBJ1-1
CDR3 protein: CASRGTVNTEAFF
CDR3 DNA: TGTGCCAGTAGAGGGACAGTGAACACTGAAGCTTTCTTT

V gene: TRBV9
D gene: NA
clone size: once
J gene: TRBJ2-3
CDR3 protein: CASSVGRGSSTDTQYF
CDR3 DNA: TGTGCCAGCAGCGTAGGTAGAGGGAGTAGCACAGATACGCAGTATTTT

V gene: TRBV2
D gene: TRBD2
clone size: NA
J gene: TRBJ2-3
CDR3 protein: CASTVAGTITDTQYF
CDR3 DNA: TGTGCCAGCACGGTAGCGGGGACTATCACAGATACGCAGTATTTT

V gene: TRBV6-4
D gene: TRBD1
clone size: many
J gene: TRBJ2-3
CDR3 protein: CASSDGTGADTQYF
CDR3 DNA: TGTGCCAGCAGTGACGGGACAGGGGCAGATACGCAGTATTTT

V gene: TRBV19
D gene: NA
clone size: NA
J gene: TRBJ2-1
CDR3 protein: CASSISGFNEQFF
CDR3 DNA: TGTGCCAGTAGTATATCAGGGTTCAATGAGCAGTTCTTC

V gene: TRBV5-8
D gene: NA
clone size: NA
J gene: TRBJ1-2
CDR3 protein: CASSHSRRQGGVGYGYTF
CDR3 DNA: TGTGCCAGCAGCCACTCTCGGCGGCAGGGTGGAGTAGGCTATGGCTACACCTTC

V gene: TRBV7-8
D gene: TRBD1
clone size: NA
J gene: TRBJ1-1
CDR3 protein: CASSIKQGGTEAFF
CDR3 DNA: TGTGCCAGCAGCATCAAACAGGGGGGGACTGAAGCTTTCTTT

V gene: TRBV5-4
D gene: NA
clone size: NA
J gene: TRBJ1-5
CDR3 protein: CASSQGPYSNQPQHF
CDR3 DNA: TGTGCCAGCAGCCAGGGGCCCTATAGCAATCAGCCCCAGCATTTT

V gene: TRBV6-1
D gene: TRBD1
clone size: NA
J gene: TRBJ1-3
CDR3 protein: CASSEEGTGFGNTIYF
CDR3 DNA: TGTGCCAGCAGTGAAGAAGGGACAGGGTTTGGAAACACCATATATTTT

V gene: TRBV7-2
D gene: TRBD1
clone size: few
J gene: TRBJ2-7
CDR3 protein: CASSLEGGGAYEQYF
CDR3 DNA: TGTGCCAGCAGCTTAGAAGGGGGCGGCGCCTACGAGCAGTACTTC

V gene: TRBV11-2
D gene: NA
clone size: NA
J gene: TRBJ2-1
CDR3 protein: CASSLIRQEQFF
CDR3 DNA: TGTGCCAGCAGCTTAATCCGCCAGGAGCAGTTCTTC

V gene: TRBV4-3
D gene: NA
clone size: NA
J gene: TRBJ2-1
CDR3 protein: CASSQGPGYNEQFF
CDR3 DNA: TGCGCCAGCAGCCAAGGACCGGGTTACAATGAGCAGTTCTTC

V gene: TRBV29-1
D gene: NA
clone size: NA
J gene: TRBJ2-2
CDR3 protein: CSVARGNTGELFF
CDR3 DNA: TGCAGCGTTGCCAGGGGGAACACCGGGGAGCTGTTTTTT

V gene: TRBV28
D gene: TRBD1
clone size: NA
J gene: TRBJ2-1
CDR3 protein: CASSGAGQGVVGEQFF
CDR3 DNA: TGTGCCAGCAGTGGGGCGGGACAGGGGGTCGTAGGGGAGCAGTTCTTC

V gene: TRBV7-9
D gene: TRBD1
clone size: NA
J gene: TRBJ1-2
CDR3 protein: CASTQGANYGYTF
CDR3 DNA: TGTGCCAGCACCCAGGGGGCGAACTATGGCTACACCTTC

V gene: TRBV27
D gene: NA
clone size: NA
J gene: TRBJ1-3
CDR3 protein: CASSLEAGGPGNTIYF
CDR3 DNA: TGTGCCAGCAGTTTAGAGGCAGGCGGGCCTGGAAACACCATATATTTT

V gene: TRBV7-9
D gene: TRBD1
clone size: NA
J gene: TRBJ2-5
CDR3 protein: CSSSNTSYRGRQETQYF
CDR3 DNA: TGTTCCAGCAGCAACACCTCCTACAGGGGGCGTCAAGAGACCCAGTACTTC

V gene: TRBV16
D gene: TRBD2
clone size: few
J gene: TRBJ2-5
CDR3 protein: CASSQPTSGQETQYF
CDR3 DNA: TGTGCCAGCAGCCAACCAACTAGCGGACAAGAGACCCAGTACTTC

V gene: TRBV27
D gene: NA
clone size: NA
J gene: TRBJ1-5
CDR3 protein: CASGGGNQPQHF
CDR3 DNA: TGTGCCAGTGGGGGCGGCAATCAGCCCCAGCATTTT

V gene: TRBV28
D gene: TRBD1
clone size: NA
J gene: TRBJ1-6
CDR3 protein: CASRWDRDNSPLHF
CDR3 DNA: TGTGCCAGCAGATGGGACAGGGATAATTCACCCCTCCACTTT

V gene: TRBV18
D gene: TRBD2
clone size: NA
J gene: TRBJ2-2
CDR3 protein: CASSAGLAGVTGELFF
CDR3 DNA: TGTGCCAGCTCAGCAGGACTAGCGGGAGTTACCGGGGAGCTGTTTTTT

V gene: TRBV14
D gene: TRBD1
clone size: NA
J gene: TRBJ2-5
CDR3 protein: CASSQVRGLQETQYF
CDR3 DNA: TGTGCCAGCAGCCAAGTCAGGGGGCTCCAAGAGACCCAGTACTTC

V gene: TRBV6-1
D gene: NA
clone size: NA
J gene: TRBJ1-2
CDR3 protein: CASSESGGERVSYGYTF
CDR3 DNA: TGTGCCAGCAGTGAAAGTGGGGGCGAACGGGTTAGCTATGGCTACACCTTC

V gene: TRBV21-1
D gene: NA
clone size: NA
J gene: TRBJ2-7
CDR3 protein: CASSPQKKRDFSYEQYF
CDR3 DNA: TGTGCCAGCAGCCCCCAGAAGAAACGGGACTTCTCCTACGAGCAGTACTTC

V gene: TRBV6-1
D gene: TRBD1
clone size: NA
J gene: TRBJ1-5
CDR3 protein: CAGSRGLQPQHF
CDR3 DNA: TGTGCCGGGAGCAGGGGGCTTCAGCCCCAGCATTTT

V gene: TRBV2
D gene: NA
clone size: NA
J gene: TRBJ2-7
CDR3 protein: CASSEGAVASYPLYEQYF
CDR3 DNA: TGTGCCAGCAGTGAAGGAGCGGTGGCCTCTTACCCCCTCTACGAGCAGTACTTC